The rows below give T cell receptor beta chains drawn from one sample of a study of T cells after yellow fever vaccination. TCRdb recomputed calls from the 5' RACE reads with MiXCR, one row per CDR3 protein. The sample consists of some 350,000 distinct CDR3 sequences, almost 4% of them appearing once. Material: PBMCs, obtained 5 days after the yellow fever booster vaccination. The receptors originated from a man aged 18 to 29 who received the YFV17D yellow fever vaccine. Both conserved end residues are part of each CDR3. A D gene is named only where the DNA matches it firmly. The size of a clone is reported for some rows only, either as once, few or many, or as a class for expanded clones.

v_call	d_call	clone_size	j_call	cdr3_aa	cdr3_nt
TRBV5-4	-	few	TRBJ2-7	CASSSLQGSSPHEQYF	TGTGCCAGCAGCTCCCTCCAGGGTAGCTCGCCTCACGAGCAGTACTTC
TRBV6-5	TRBD1	few	TRBJ2-3	CASNRDSALPDTQYF	TGTGCCAGCAATCGGGACAGCGCCCTCCCGGATACGCAGTATTTT
TRBV3-1	TRBD1	many	TRBJ1-6	CASSRTGRASPLHF	TGTGCCAGCAGCCGGACAGGGAGGGCATCACCCCTCCACTTT
TRBV7-9	TRBD1	many	TRBJ2-5	CASSSDRAVHETQYF	TGTGCCAGCAGTTCGGACAGGGCAGTGCACGAGACCCAGTACTTC
TRBV11-1	-	few	TRBJ2-7	CASSPKRTQGYEQYF	TGTGCCAGCAGTCCTAAGCGGACGCAGGGGTACGAGCAGTACTTC
TRBV20-1	TRBD1	-	TRBJ1-2	CSAARGNYGYTF	TGCAGTGCTGCCAGGGGGAACTATGGCTACACCTTC
TRBV12-3/TRBV12-4	-	-	TRBJ2-7	CASSYSGGPHEQYF	TGTGCCAGCAGCTACTCCGGGGGGCCCCACGAGCAGTACTTC
TRBV5-1	TRBD2	-	TRBJ2-5	CASSPGLAGGITQETQYF	TGCGCCAGCAGCCCGGGACTAGCGGGGGGGATTACACAAGAGACCCAGTACTTC
TRBV5-1	-	-	TRBJ2-3	CASSYDRTWADTQYF	TGCGCCAGCAGCTACGACAGGACATGGGCAGATACGCAGTATTTT
TRBV5-5	-	-	TRBJ2-6	CASRVDGANVLTF	TGTGCCAGCAGAGTGGATGGGGCCAACGTCCTGACTTTC
TRBV6-6	-	few	TRBJ2-5	CASSYPTRGRFRGDQETQYF	TGTGCCAGCAGTTACCCAACAAGGGGGCGATTCCGGGGGGACCAAGAGACCCAGTACTTC
TRBV4-3	-	-	TRBJ1-1	CASSHTGASEAFF	TGCGCCAGCAGCCACACCGGGGCTAGTGAAGCTTTCTTT
TRBV5-1	-	many	TRBJ2-1	CASSSTLEQFF	TGCGCCAGCAGCTCGACCCTAGAGCAGTTCTTC
TRBV7-9	-	-	TRBJ1-2	CASSSPPGGGSGYTF	TGTGCCAGCAGCTCACCCCCCGGGGGGGGGTCTGGCTACACCTTC
TRBV24-1	TRBD2	-	TRBJ2-3	CATSDHRTTPGGDTQYF	TGTGCCACCAGTGACCACCGGACTACCCCCGGGGGGGATACGCAGTATTTT
TRBV29-1	-	many	TRBJ2-1	CSAGGGGPPSGNEQFF	TGCAGCGCCGGGGGAGGGGGACCCCCGTCGGGAAATGAGCAGTTCTTC
TRBV10-3	-	few	TRBJ2-2	CAISEEGRVNTGELFF	TGTGCCATCAGTGAGGAGGGACGCGTAAACACCGGGGAGCTGTTTTTT
TRBV2	-	few	TRBJ2-7	CASVYAGEQYF	TGTGCCAGCGTATACGCGGGAGAGCAGTACTTC
TRBV7-3	TRBD1	-	TRBJ2-1	CASSHSGQEDPEQFF	TGTGCCAGCAGCCACTCGGGACAGGAGGATCCTGAGCAGTTCTTC
TRBV7-8	-	-	TRBJ1-2	CASSYPGTPINYGYTF	TGTGCCAGCAGCTACCCCGGGACACCTATTAACTATGGCTACACCTTC
TRBV10-3	-	many	TRBJ1-2	CAIWDGNYGYTF	TGTGCCATCTGGGACGGGAACTATGGCTACACCTTC
TRBV4-3	-	many	TRBJ1-1	CASSQEHWGEAFF	TGCGCCAGCAGCCAAGAACATTGGGGTGAAGCTTTCTTT
TRBV5-1	-	many	TRBJ2-1	CASSFRHNSYNEQFF	TGCGCCAGCAGCTTTAGGCACAACTCCTACAATGAGCAGTTCTTC
TRBV2	TRBD1	few	TRBJ2-5	CATQGWETQYF	TGTGCCACACAGGGGTGGGAGACCCAGTACTTC
TRBV12-3/TRBV12-4	-	-	TRBJ1-4	CASTKGMGGNEKLFF	TGTGCCAGCACCAAGGGGATGGGAGGGAATGAAAAACTGTTTTTT
TRBV12-5	-	-	TRBJ1-6	CASGLVQENSPLHF	TGTGCTAGTGGTTTGGTACAGGAGAATTCACCCCTCCACTTT
TRBV29-1	TRBD1	few	TRBJ2-5	CSVRQGVGETQYF	TGCAGCGTCAGACAGGGGGTAGGGGAGACCCAGTACTTC
TRBV10-3	-	few	TRBJ1-2	CAISESGANYGYTF	TGTGCCATCAGTGAGTCTGGGGCCAACTATGGCTACACCTTC
TRBV7-2	-	many	TRBJ2-3	CASSRRAGASTDTQYF	TGTGCCAGCAGTCGAAGGGCAGGGGCTAGCACAGATACGCAGTATTTT
TRBV5-1	-	few	TRBJ2-4	CASSLHQGAGDIQYF	TGCGCCAGCAGCTTGCACCAGGGGGCGGGGGACATTCAGTACTTC
TRBV7-2	-	few	TRBJ2-2	CASSLVIWNTGELFF	TGTGCCAGCAGCTTAGTTATATGGAACACCGGGGAGCTGTTTTTT
TRBV2	TRBD2	-	TRBJ2-3	CASSESSGGSGWGTDTQYF	TGTGCCAGCAGTGAATCTAGCGGGGGCTCTGGATGGGGCACAGATACGCAGTATTTT
TRBV4-2	-	-	TRBJ2-3	CASSQVTGGRLTDTQYF	TGTGCCAGCAGCCAAGTGACGGGGGGCAGACTCACAGATACGCAGTATTTT
TRBV7-9	TRBD1	few	TRBJ1-1	CASSLAQGAHYTFF	TGTGCCAGCAGCTTAGCACAGGGGGCGCATTACACTTTCTTT
TRBV11-2	-	-	TRBJ1-1	CASSWGRRGAFF	TGTGCCAGCAGCTGGGGCAGGAGGGGAGCTTTCTTT
TRBV5-5	-	-	TRBJ1-6	CASSSRVNSPLHF	TGTGCCAGCAGCTCTCGGGTAAATTCACCCCTCCACTTT
TRBV27	-	-	TRBJ2-5	CASSFGDVETQYF	TGTGCCAGCAGTTTCGGGGACGTAGAGACCCAGTACTTC
TRBV4-3	-	-	TRBJ2-3	CASSQEAFRSTDTQYF	TGCGCCAGCAGCCAAGAAGCGTTCCGGAGCACAGATACGCAGTATTTT
TRBV28	-	few	TRBJ1-4	CASSFIQGDLFF	TGTGCCAGCAGTTTTATCCAGGGAGACCTGTTTTTT
TRBV20-1	-	-	TRBJ2-5	CSARDRDHQETQYF	TGCAGTGCTAGAGATCGCGATCACCAAGAGACCCAGTACTTC
TRBV15	-	few	TRBJ2-5	CATSRGSLAGYRETQYF	TGTGCCACCAGCAGAGGTTCCCTGGCGGGGTATCGAGAGACCCAGTACTTC
TRBV20-1	-	few	TRBJ2-2	CSASYLGGDGTGELFF	TGCAGTGCTAGCTACCTAGGGGGGGATGGCACCGGGGAGCTGTTTTTT
TRBV21-1	-	many	TRBJ2-5	CASSTGLAWGRTQYF	TGTGCCAGCAGCACTGGACTAGCATGGGGGCGGACCCAGTACTTC
TRBV10-3	-	-	TRBJ2-2	CAISETGSSTGELFF	TGTGCCATCAGTGAAACAGGCAGTAGCACCGGGGAGCTGTTTTTT
TRBV6-2/TRBV6-3	TRBD1	few	TRBJ1-1	CATVTGGIAEAFF	TGTGCCACCGTAACAGGGGGAATCGCTGAAGCTTTCTTT
TRBV7-9	-	-	TRBJ2-5	CASSGVSQETQYF	TGTGCCAGCAGCGGGGTTTCACAAGAGACCCAGTACTTC
TRBV6-5	TRBD1	few	TRBJ1-1	CASTPHVGQKQAFF	TGTGCCAGCACGCCACATGTGGGACAGAAACAAGCTTTCTTT
TRBV25-1	-	few	TRBJ2-4	CASSGWGLRDAEYF	TGTGCCAGCAGCGGATGGGGGCTCCGGGACGCTGAGTACTTC
TRBV18	-	-	TRBJ1-6	CASSPMGSRPLHF	TGTGCCAGCTCACCAATGGGCTCCCGGCCCCTCCACTTT
TRBV12-3/TRBV12-4	-	-	TRBJ1-5	CASRQTGYNQPQHF	TGTGCCAGCAGACAAACAGGGTACAATCAGCCCCAGCATTTT
TRBV5-5	TRBD1	many	TRBJ1-1	CASSFLGQGDTEAFF	TGTGCCAGCAGTTTTCTGGGACAGGGGGACACTGAAGCTTTCTTT
TRBV7-2	TRBD2	many	TRBJ2-1	CASSLGLRGFWDEQFF	TGTGCCAGCAGCTTAGGATTGCGGGGGTTCTGGGATGAGCAGTTCTTC
TRBV12-5	TRBD1	many	TRBJ2-7	CASGPGTGVIEQYF	TGTGCTAGTGGTCCCGGGACAGGGGTCATAGAGCAGTACTTC
TRBV12-3/TRBV12-4	TRBD1	-	TRBJ2-1	CASRRQDRGLTYYNEQFF	TGTGCCAGCAGAAGGCAGGACAGGGGCCTTACCTATTACAATGAGCAGTTCTTC